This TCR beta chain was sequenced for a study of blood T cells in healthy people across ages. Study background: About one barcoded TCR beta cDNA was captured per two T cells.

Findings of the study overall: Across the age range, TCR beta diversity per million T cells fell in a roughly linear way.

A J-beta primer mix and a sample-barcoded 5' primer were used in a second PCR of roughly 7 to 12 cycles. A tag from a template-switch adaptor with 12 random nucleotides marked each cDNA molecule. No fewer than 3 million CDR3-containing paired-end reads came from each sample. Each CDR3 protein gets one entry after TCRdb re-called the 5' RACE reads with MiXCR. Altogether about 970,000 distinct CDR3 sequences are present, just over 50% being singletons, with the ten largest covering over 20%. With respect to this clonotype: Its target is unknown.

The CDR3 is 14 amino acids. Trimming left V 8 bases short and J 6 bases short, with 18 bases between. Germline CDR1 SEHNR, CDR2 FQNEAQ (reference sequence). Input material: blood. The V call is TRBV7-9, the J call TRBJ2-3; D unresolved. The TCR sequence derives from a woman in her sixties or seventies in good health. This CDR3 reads CASDVRVARDTQYF. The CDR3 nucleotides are TGTGCCAGCGATGTTAGGGTGGCGCGGGATACGCAGTATTTT. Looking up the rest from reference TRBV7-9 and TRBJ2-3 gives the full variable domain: DTGVSQNPRHKITKRGQNVTFRCDPISEHNRLYWYRQTLGQGPEFLTYFQNEAQLEKSRLLSDRFSAERPKGSFSTLEIQRTEQGDSAMYLCASDVRVARDTQYFGPGTRLTVL.